This entry features one T cell receptor beta chain sequence. This sample was taken from a study of blood T cells in healthy people across ages. V lost 6 bases and J 0 bases, leaving 15 bases between the germline ends. The CDR3 extends over 15 amino acids. Germline V CDR1 and CDR2: SNHLY, FYNNEI. The second PCR ran roughly 7 to 12 cycles with a sample-barcoded 5' primer and J-beta primers. TCRdb recomputed calls from the 5' RACE reads with MiXCR, one row per CDR3 protein. The table has more than 700,000 distinct CDR3 sequences, less than 60% seen once. The receptor was derived from a man older than 75 in good health. The rearrangement links TRBV2 to TRBJ2-7; D unclear. The specimen sequenced was blood. The CDR3: CASSPRRKLSYEQYF. The CDR3 nucleotides are TGTGCCAGCAGCCCAAGAAGAAAGCTCTCCTACGAGCAGTACTTC.